The text below deals with one T cell receptor beta chain. Sequencing was performed with immunoSEQ multiplex PCR; in TCRdb, only in-frame clones are kept and a portion is missing. The repertoire holds roughly 250,000 clones, roughly 84% seen once, with 2.1% in the top ten. This sample is part of a study of blood T cell repertoires in COVID-19. From germline, CDR1 is LNHDA and CDR2 SQIVND (reference sequence). The CDR3 consists of 14 residues. V was pared by 10 bases and J by 5 bases, with 12 bases of the junction left unmatched. V usage is TRBV19 and J usage is TRBJ1-2; 8 bases align to TRBD1. The receptor comes from a woman aged 40 to 50 who had recovered from COVID-19. The sequenced material came from peripheral blood. The CDR3 DNA sequence: TGTGCCACTCACTCGACAGGGGTCTCGTATGGCTACACCTTC. Amino acids: CATHSTGVSYGYTF. The variable domain in full, with the rest retrieved from reference TRBV19 and TRBJ1-2, is DGGITQSPKYLFRKEGQNVTLSCEQNLNHDAMYWYRQDPGQGLRLIYYSQIVNDFQKGDIAEGYSVSREKKESFPLTVTSAQKNPTAFYLCATHSTGVSYGYTFGSGTRLTVV.